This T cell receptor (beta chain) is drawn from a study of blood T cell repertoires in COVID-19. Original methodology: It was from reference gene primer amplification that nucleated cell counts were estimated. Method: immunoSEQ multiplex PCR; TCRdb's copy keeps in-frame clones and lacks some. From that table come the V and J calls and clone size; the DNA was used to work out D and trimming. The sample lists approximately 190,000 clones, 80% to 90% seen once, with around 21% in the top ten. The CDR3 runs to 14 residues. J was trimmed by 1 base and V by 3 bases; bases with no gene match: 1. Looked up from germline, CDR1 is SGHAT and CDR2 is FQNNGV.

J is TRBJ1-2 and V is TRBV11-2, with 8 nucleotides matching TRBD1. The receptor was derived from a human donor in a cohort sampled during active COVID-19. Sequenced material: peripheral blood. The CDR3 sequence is CASSFGQGNYGYTF. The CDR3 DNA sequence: TGTGCCAGCAGCTTTGGACAGGGTAACTATGGCTACACCTTC. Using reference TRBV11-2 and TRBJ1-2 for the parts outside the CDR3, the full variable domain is EAGVAQSPRYKIIEKRQSVAFWCNPISGHATLYWYQQILGQGPKLLIQFQNNGVVDDSQLPKDRFSAERLKGVDSTLKIQPAKLEDSAVYLCASSFGQGNYGYTFGSGTRLTVV.